This is a list of T cell receptor beta chains from one sample in a study of CD8 T cells in Susac syndrome. Via MiXCR, TCRdb re-called the immunoSEQ multiplex PCR reads, giving one row per CDR3 protein. The sample has a few hundred thousand distinct CDR3 sequences, about 93% seen once; the top ten hold around 0.067%. The sequenced material came from CD4+ T cells from PBMCs. These TCRs come from a human donor with multiple sclerosis. CDR3s include the opening cysteine and the closing phenylalanine or tryptophan. A D gene is named only where the DNA matches it firmly. Clone size is stated in some rows and not others, as once, few, many or a class when expanded.

J gene: TRBJ2-2
D gene: .
V gene: TRBV12-3/TRBV12-4
clone size: .
CDR3 DNA: TGTGCCAGCAGTTTAGACGGGAGTAGCACCGGGGAGCTGTTTTTT
CDR3 protein: CASSLDGSSTGELFF

J gene: TRBJ1-5
D gene: .
V gene: TRBV18
clone size: .
CDR3 DNA: TGTGCCAGCTCACCCACGCAGCGTCGGGGCAATCAGCCCCAGCATTTT
CDR3 protein: CASSPTQRRGNQPQHF

J gene: TRBJ2-7
D gene: TRBD1
V gene: TRBV29-1
clone size: .
CDR3 DNA: TGCAGCGTCCACGACAGGGCCAACGAGCAGTACTTC
CDR3 protein: CSVHDRANEQYF

J gene: TRBJ1-6
D gene: .
V gene: TRBV30
clone size: .
CDR3 DNA: TGTGCCTGGAGTTTCGGGGCTGCAAAAGGGTCACCCCTCCACTTT
CDR3 protein: CAWSFGAAKGSPLHF

J gene: TRBJ2-7
D gene: TRBD1
V gene: TRBV30
clone size: .
CDR3 DNA: TGTGCCTGGGGAAGGGCACCGGGACAGGGCCTCGAGCAGTACTTC
CDR3 protein: CAWGRAPGQGLEQYF

J gene: TRBJ2-1
D gene: TRBD2
V gene: TRBV24-1
clone size: .
CDR3 DNA: TGTGCCACCAGTGGCAGCGGGGGGCCTATCTACAATGAGCAGTTCTTC
CDR3 protein: CATSGSGGPIYNEQFF

J gene: TRBJ2-2
D gene: .
V gene: TRBV9
clone size: once
CDR3 DNA: TGTGCCAGCAGCGTAGCTCAAGACGGGGAGCTGTTTTTT
CDR3 protein: CASSVAQDGELFF

J gene: TRBJ2-5
D gene: .
V gene: TRBV10-3
clone size: once
CDR3 DNA: TGTGCCATTCAGGGAATCCAAGAGACCCAGTACTTC
CDR3 protein: CAIQGIQETQYF

J gene: TRBJ2-6
D gene: .
V gene: TRBV7-9
clone size: .
CDR3 DNA: TGTGCCAGCAGAGGCCGGACAGCAAGCTCTGGGGCCAACGTCCTGACTTTC
CDR3 protein: CASRGRTASSGANVLTF

J gene: TRBJ2-1
D gene: .
V gene: TRBV15
clone size: .
CDR3 DNA: TGTGCCACCAGCAGCGAAAGGTCGTCCCCCTACAATGAGCAGTTCTTC
CDR3 protein: CATSSERSSPYNEQFF

J gene: TRBJ2-3
D gene: .
V gene: TRBV12-3/TRBV12-4
clone size: .
CDR3 DNA: TGTGCCAGCAGTCTAACACCGGATACGCAGTATTTT
CDR3 protein: CASSLTPDTQYF

J gene: TRBJ1-5
D gene: .
V gene: TRBV12-3/TRBV12-4
clone size: .
CDR3 DNA: TGTGCCAGCACCCTCGCAGGCTACAATCAGCCCCAGCATTTT
CDR3 protein: CASTLAGYNQPQHF

J gene: TRBJ2-7
D gene: TRBD1
V gene: TRBV10-3
clone size: .
CDR3 DNA: TGTGCCATCAGTGCTCAGACAGGGGCCGTCTACGAGCAGTACTTC
CDR3 protein: CAISAQTGAVYEQYF

J gene: TRBJ2-5
D gene: TRBD2
V gene: TRBV28
clone size: .
CDR3 DNA: TGTGCCAGCAGTATCCTAGCGGGACTCCAAGAGACCCAGTACTTC
CDR3 protein: CASSILAGLQETQYF

J gene: TRBJ2-2
D gene: .
V gene: TRBV28
clone size: .
CDR3 DNA: TGTGCCAGCAGTTTAAGGTCCGGGGAGCTGTTTTTT
CDR3 protein: CASSLRSGELFF

J gene: TRBJ1-3
D gene: .
V gene: TRBV11-2
clone size: once
CDR3 DNA: TGTGCCAGCAGCAAAGGCCCCGTGGTGGGCCTTGGAAACACCATATATTTT
CDR3 protein: CASSKGPVVGLGNTIYF

J gene: TRBJ1-6
D gene: TRBD1
V gene: TRBV20-1
clone size: .
CDR3 DNA: TGCAGTGCTAGGAGGGGACAGCCTTCACCCCTCCACTTT
CDR3 protein: CSARRGQPSPLHF

J gene: TRBJ2-2
D gene: .
V gene: TRBV4-1
clone size: .
CDR3 DNA: TGCGCCAGCAGCCAAGTCAGGGCAATGAGGGGCACCGGGGAGCTGTTTTTT
CDR3 protein: CASSQVRAMRGTGELFF

J gene: TRBJ2-2
D gene: .
V gene: TRBV30
clone size: .
CDR3 DNA: TGTGCCTGGGACTACGGAAGAAACACCGGGGAGCTGTTTTTT
CDR3 protein: CAWDYGRNTGELFF

J gene: TRBJ2-5
D gene: TRBD1
V gene: TRBV6-5
clone size: .
CDR3 DNA: TGTGCCAGCAGTTACGGGACAGGGGGCTCAAGATGGACCCAGTACTTC
CDR3 protein: CASSYGTGGSRWTQYF

J gene: TRBJ2-2
D gene: TRBD2
V gene: TRBV11-2
clone size: .
CDR3 DNA: TGTGCCAGCAGCTTAGAACTAGCGGGAGCCGGGGAGCTGTTTTTT
CDR3 protein: CASSLELAGAGELFF

J gene: TRBJ2-6
D gene: TRBD1
V gene: TRBV4-1
clone size: .
CDR3 DNA: TGCGCCAGCAGCCAGGGACCTGGACAGGGGAGCTGGGCCAACGTCCTGACTTTC
CDR3 protein: CASSQGPGQGSWANVLTF

J gene: TRBJ2-7
D gene: .
V gene: TRBV5-1
clone size: .
CDR3 DNA: TGCGCCAGCAGCCCGGACGGGAGCTCCTACGAGCAGTACTTC
CDR3 protein: CASSPDGSSYEQYF

J gene: TRBJ2-5
D gene: TRBD2
V gene: TRBV9
clone size: .
CDR3 DNA: TGTGCCGGCAGTGGGACTAGCGGGCCGGGCACCCAGTACTTC
CDR3 protein: CAGSGTSGPGTQYF

J gene: TRBJ2-1
D gene: .
V gene: TRBV11-3
clone size: .
CDR3 DNA: TGTGCCAGCAGCTTCCAAGGCGTTGAGCAGTTCTTC
CDR3 protein: CASSFQGVEQFF

J gene: TRBJ1-2
D gene: TRBD1
V gene: TRBV20-1
clone size: .
CDR3 DNA: TGCAGTGCTAAACCGGGACAGGGTAACGGCTACACCTTC
CDR3 protein: CSAKPGQGNGYTF

J gene: TRBJ2-3
D gene: TRBD2
V gene: TRBV3-1
clone size: .
CDR3 DNA: TGTGCCAGCAGCCCCGGGACTACTGCAGATACGCAGTATTTT
CDR3 protein: CASSPGTTADTQYF

J gene: TRBJ2-7
D gene: TRBD1
V gene: TRBV6-6
clone size: .
CDR3 DNA: TGTGCCAGCAGCTTCGGACAGGGGAACTACGAGCAGTACTTC
CDR3 protein: CASSFGQGNYEQYF

J gene: TRBJ2-2
D gene: TRBD2
V gene: TRBV6-1
clone size: .
CDR3 DNA: TGTGCCAGCAGGCGAACGGCTAGCGGAGATACGAACACCGGGGAGCTGTTTTTT
CDR3 protein: CASRRTASGDTNTGELFF

J gene: TRBJ1-1
D gene: .
V gene: TRBV18
clone size: .
CDR3 DNA: TGTGCCAGCTCACCCCTCGGCTCGGCCAACACTGAAGCTTTCTTT
CDR3 protein: CASSPLGSANTEAFF

J gene: TRBJ2-3
D gene: .
V gene: TRBV3-1
clone size: once
CDR3 DNA: TGTGCCAGCAGCCAAGATGCCAGAAGAACGCAGTATTTT
CDR3 protein: CASSQDARRTQYF

J gene: TRBJ2-7
D gene: TRBD2
V gene: TRBV3-1
clone size: .
CDR3 DNA: TGTGCCAGCAGCCAAATGCGCGGGGGGCCCCATTACGAGCAGTACTTC
CDR3 protein: CASSQMRGGPHYEQYF